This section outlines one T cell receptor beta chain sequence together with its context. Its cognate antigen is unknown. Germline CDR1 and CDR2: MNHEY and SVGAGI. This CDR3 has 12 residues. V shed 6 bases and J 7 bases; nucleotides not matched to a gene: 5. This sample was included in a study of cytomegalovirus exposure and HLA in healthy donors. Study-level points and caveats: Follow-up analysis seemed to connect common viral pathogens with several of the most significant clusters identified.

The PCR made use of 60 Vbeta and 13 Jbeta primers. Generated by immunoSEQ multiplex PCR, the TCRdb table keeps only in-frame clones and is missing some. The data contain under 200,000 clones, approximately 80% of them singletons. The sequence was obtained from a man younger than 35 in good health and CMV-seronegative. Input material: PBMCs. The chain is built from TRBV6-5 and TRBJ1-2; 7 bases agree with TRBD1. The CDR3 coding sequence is TGTGCCAGCAGGGAGACAGGGTTTGGCTACACCTTC. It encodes CASRETGFGYTF.